This T cell receptor (beta chain) was recorded in a study of T cells in localized non-small cell lung cancer. The study, taken as a whole, reports: Appearing in adjacent lung were a median 57 of the top 100 tumor clones. The highest T cell clonality was in uninvolved adjacent lung, above tumor.

The assay was immunoSEQ multiplex PCR, and TCRdb's table has in-frame clones only and misses some. There are roughly 9,900 clones in the sample; about 91% occur only once, and about 7.5% lies in the top ten. This clone has a handful of counts. What it recognizes is unknown. The germline V and J ends were trimmed by 0 bases and 8 bases, with 11 bases remaining between them. This CDR3 comprises 13 residues. The germline CDR1 and CDR2 sequences are SGHNT and YYREEE (reference sequence). This sample comprised peripheral blood, obtained before any cancer treatment. V usage is TRBV5-4 and J usage is TRBJ1-2; D gene ambiguous. This clonotype originated in a woman aged 35 to 69 with stage I squamous cell lung carcinoma. The CDR3 loop is CASSLAEAGGYTF. In DNA, the CDR3 is TGTGCCAGCAGCTTGGCCGAGGCCGGGGGCTACACCTTC.